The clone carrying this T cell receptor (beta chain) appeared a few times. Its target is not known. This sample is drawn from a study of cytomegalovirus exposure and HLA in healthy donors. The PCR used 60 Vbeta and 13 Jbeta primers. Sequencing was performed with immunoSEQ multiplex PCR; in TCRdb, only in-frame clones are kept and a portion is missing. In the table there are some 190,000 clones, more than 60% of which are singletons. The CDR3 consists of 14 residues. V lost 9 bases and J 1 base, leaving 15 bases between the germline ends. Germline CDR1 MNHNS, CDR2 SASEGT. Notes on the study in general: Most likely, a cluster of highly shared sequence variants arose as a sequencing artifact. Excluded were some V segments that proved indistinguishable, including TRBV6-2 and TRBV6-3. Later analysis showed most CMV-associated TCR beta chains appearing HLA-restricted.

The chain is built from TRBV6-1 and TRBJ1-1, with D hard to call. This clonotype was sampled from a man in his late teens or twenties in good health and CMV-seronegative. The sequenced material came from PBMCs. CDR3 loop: CASARTLTNTEAFF. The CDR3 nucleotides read TGTGCCAGTGCAAGGACTCTTACGAACACTGAAGCTTTCTTT.